This is a list of T cell receptor beta chains from one sample in a study of OX40 agonist ivuxolimab in advanced cancers. Only in-frame clones appear in the TCRdb table, and some are missing; sequencing was by immunoSEQ multiplex PCR. Counted here are about 91,000 clones, roughly 80% occurring once; the ten biggest clones make up roughly 1.1%. The specimen comprised CD4+ or CD8+ T cells sorted from blood, sampled in a trial of the OX40 agonist ivuxolimab. The receptors here all came from an adult with an advanced solid tumor such as melanoma, head and neck, liver or kidney cancer. Each CDR3 is given with its conserved first and last residue. The D gene is left open where the match is weak. Size values are once, few and many counts, or a class for expanded clones, and some rows have none.

j_gene	abundance	v_gene	d_gene	CDR3nt	CDR3aa
TRBJ2-5	-	TRBV6-1	-	TGTGCCAGCAACGGGGGCCTCCCCGAGACCCAGTACTTC	CASNGGLPETQYF
TRBJ2-2	-	TRBV6-5	TRBD1	TGTGCCAGCACCCCGAGGACAGGGACCGGGGAGCTGTTTTTT	CASTPRTGTGELFF
TRBJ2-3	-	TRBV5-1	TRBD2	TGCGCCAGCGTGGAGAGCGGGGGGCCACTTAATACGCAGTATTTT	CASVESGGPLNTQYF
TRBJ1-2	-	TRBV11-2	-	TGTGCCAGCAGCCCGGCCCTTGGGAGACAGAGTAACTATGGCTACACCTTC	CASSPALGRQSNYGYTF
TRBJ1-2	-	TRBV19	TRBD1	TGTGCCAGTAGTACTCGACAGGGGAAGATCTATGGCTACACCTTC	CASSTRQGKIYGYTF
TRBJ1-2	-	TRBV5-6	-	TGTGCCAGCAGCTTGTTAAGGGGGAACTATGGCTACACCTTC	CASSLLRGNYGYTF
TRBJ2-1	-	TRBV5-1	-	TGCGCCAGCAGCTTGCTCAGTGATGAGCAGTTCTTC	CASSLLSDEQFF
TRBJ1-6	-	TRBV10-3	-	TGTGCCATCAGTCACAGAAGCTCCTATAATTCACCCCTCCACTTT	CAISHRSSYNSPLHF
TRBJ2-2	-	TRBV6-5	-	TGTGCCAGCAAGCGGGGACAGACTAACACCGGGGAGCTGTTTTTT	CASKRGQTNTGELFF
TRBJ1-6	-	TRBV6-5	-	TGTGCCAGCTGTCTGACAGAGGGTAATTCACCCCTCCACTTT	CASCLTEGNSPLHF
TRBJ2-2	-	TRBV5-1	TRBD1	TGCGCCAGCAGCCCAACCACCGGGACAGGGGGCACCGGGGAGCTGTTTTTT	CASSPTTGTGGTGELFF
TRBJ1-1	-	TRBV19	TRBD1	TGTGCCAGTAAAGGGTCGGACAGGGGGTTTGGGGCTTTCTTT	CASKGSDRGFGAFF
TRBJ2-5	-	TRBV2	-	TGTGCCAGCAGGGTTTCCCTCCAAGAGACCCAGTACTTC	CASRVSLQETQYF
TRBJ1-1	-	TRBV6-1	TRBD1	TGTGCCAGTAGTAGGGGACAGAGGAACACTGAAGCTTTCTTT	CASSRGQRNTEAFF
TRBJ1-4	few	TRBV28	-	TGTGCCAGCAGCTCGGATCAGACTAATGAAAAACTGTTTTTT	CASSSDQTNEKLFF
TRBJ2-6	few	TRBV7-6	-	TGTGCCAGCAGTCGTGACGGAAGCTCTGGGGCCAACGTCCTGACTTTC	CASSRDGSSGANVLTF
TRBJ2-1	-	TRBV29-1	TRBD2	TGCAGCGTTCGCGGGGGGAGCCGAGACAATGAGCAGTTCTTC	CSVRGGSRDNEQFF
TRBJ1-2	-	TRBV7-2	-	TGTGCCAGCAGCTTATCTAGGCAGGGCTTCTTCTTC	CASSLSRQGFFF
TRBJ1-2	-	TRBV5-4	TRBD1	TGTGCCAGCAGCCGGGACAGGGGGCTGGACTATGGCTACACCTTC	CASSRDRGLDYGYTF